This TCR beta chain was recovered during a study of blood T cell repertoires in COVID-19. Losses at the gene ends were 6 bases for V and 10 bases for J; bases not matched to a gene: 11. CDR3 length: 15 amino acids. From germline, CDR1 is MNHEY and CDR2 SVGAGI. Some clones are missing from TCRdb's copy, which holds only in-frame ones; the method was immunoSEQ multiplex PCR. The profile covers around 320,000 clones, with more than 85% appearing a single time and approximately 4.1% taken by the ten largest. The sequenced material came from PBMCs or T cells enriched from blood (not recorded which). The genes are TRBV6-5 and TRBJ1-6, with 8 positions matching TRBD1. This clonotype was sampled from a woman aged 25 to 39 who had been exposed to COVID-19. The CDR3 loop reads CASSSLGQGTSPLHF. In DNA form, the CDR3 reads TGTGCCAGCAGCTCATTAGGACAGGGAACCTCACCCCTCCACTTT.